The rows below give T cell receptor beta chains drawn from one sample of a study of beta chain features in type 1 diabetes. Method: immunoSEQ multiplex PCR; TCRdb's copy keeps in-frame clones and lacks some. The table records roughly 730,000 clones, about an eighth of them present only once. Sequencing was done on a sample of naive CD4+ T cells from blood. These receptors came from a man between 18 and 35 years old with type 1 diabetes. Both conserved end residues are part of each CDR3.

length: 14
V: TRBV27
CDR3: CASSSYGQHNEQFF

length: 15
V: TRBV27
CDR3: CASSLGQTFFYEQYF

length: 15
V: TRBV2
CDR3: CASTALGAGTGELFF

length: 15
V: TRBV7-2
CDR3: CASSLARGNTDTQYF

length: 15
V: TRBV5-1
CDR3: CASSSRPAAENIQYF

length: 14
V: TRBV9
CDR3: CASSVNPGNTEAFF

length: 13
V: TRBV19
CDR3: CAGAVKNTGELFF

length: 14
V: TRBV25-1
CDR3: CASSEWSSTDTQYF

length: 14
V: TRBV14
CDR3: CASSQRSWGYEQYF

length: 14
V: TRBV11-3
CDR3: CASSLETSSGTQYF